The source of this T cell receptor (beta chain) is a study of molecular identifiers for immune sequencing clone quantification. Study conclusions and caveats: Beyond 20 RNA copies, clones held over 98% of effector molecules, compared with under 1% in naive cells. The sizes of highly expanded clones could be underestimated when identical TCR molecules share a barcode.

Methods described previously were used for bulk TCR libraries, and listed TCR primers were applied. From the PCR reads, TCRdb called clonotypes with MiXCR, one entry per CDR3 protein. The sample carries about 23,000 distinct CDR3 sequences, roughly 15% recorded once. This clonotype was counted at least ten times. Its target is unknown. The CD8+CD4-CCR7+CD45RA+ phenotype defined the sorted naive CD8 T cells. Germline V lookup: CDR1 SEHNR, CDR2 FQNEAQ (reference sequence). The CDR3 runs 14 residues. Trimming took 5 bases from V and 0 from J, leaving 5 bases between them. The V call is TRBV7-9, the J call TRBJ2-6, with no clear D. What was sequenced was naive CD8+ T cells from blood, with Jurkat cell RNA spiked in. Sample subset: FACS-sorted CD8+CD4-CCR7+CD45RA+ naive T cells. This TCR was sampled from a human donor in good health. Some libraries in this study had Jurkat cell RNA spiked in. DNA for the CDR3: TGTGCCAGCAGCCCCCGCTCTGGGGCCAACGTCCTGACTTTC. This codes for CASSPRSGANVLTF.